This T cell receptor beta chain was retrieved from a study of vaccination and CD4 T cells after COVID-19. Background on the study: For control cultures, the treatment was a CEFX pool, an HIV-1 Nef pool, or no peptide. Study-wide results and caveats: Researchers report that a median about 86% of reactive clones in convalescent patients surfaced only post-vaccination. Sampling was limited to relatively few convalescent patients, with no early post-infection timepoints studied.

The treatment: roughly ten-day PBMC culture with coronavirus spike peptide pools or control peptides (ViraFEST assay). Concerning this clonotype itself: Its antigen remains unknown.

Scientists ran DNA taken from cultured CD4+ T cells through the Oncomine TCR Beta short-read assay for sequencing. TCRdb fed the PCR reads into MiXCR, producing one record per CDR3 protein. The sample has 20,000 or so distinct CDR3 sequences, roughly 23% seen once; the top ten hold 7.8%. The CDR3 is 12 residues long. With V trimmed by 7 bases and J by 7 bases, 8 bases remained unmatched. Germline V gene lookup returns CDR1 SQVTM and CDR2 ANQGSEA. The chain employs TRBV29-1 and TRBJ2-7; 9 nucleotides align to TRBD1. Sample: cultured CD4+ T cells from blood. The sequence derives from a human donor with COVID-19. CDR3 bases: TGCAGCGCCGGGACAGGGTTGTTGGAGCAGTACTTC. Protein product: CSAGTGLLEQYF.